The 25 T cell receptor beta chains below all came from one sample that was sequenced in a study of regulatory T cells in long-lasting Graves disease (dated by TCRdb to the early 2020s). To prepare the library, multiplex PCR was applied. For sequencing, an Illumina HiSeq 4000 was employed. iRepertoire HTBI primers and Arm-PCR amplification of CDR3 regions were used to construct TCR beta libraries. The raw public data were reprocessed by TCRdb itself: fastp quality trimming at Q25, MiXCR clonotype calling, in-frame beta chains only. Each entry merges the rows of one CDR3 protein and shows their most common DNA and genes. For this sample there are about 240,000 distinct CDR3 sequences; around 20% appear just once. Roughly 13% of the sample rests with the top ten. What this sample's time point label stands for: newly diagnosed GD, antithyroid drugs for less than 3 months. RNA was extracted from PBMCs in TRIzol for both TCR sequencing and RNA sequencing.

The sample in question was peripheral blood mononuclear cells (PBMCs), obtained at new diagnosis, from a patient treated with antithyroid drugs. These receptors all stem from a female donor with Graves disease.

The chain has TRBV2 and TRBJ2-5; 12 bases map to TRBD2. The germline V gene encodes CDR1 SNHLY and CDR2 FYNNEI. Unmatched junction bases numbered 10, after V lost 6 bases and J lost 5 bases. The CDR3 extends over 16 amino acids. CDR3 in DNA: TGTGCCAGCAGGGGGAGACTAGCGGGAGTGCAGGAGACCCAGTACTTC. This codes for CASRGRLAGVQETQYF.

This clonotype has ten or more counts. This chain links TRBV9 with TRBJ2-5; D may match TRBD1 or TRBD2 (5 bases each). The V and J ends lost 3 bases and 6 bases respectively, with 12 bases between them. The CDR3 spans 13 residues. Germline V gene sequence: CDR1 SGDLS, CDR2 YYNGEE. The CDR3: CASSATEGKTQYF. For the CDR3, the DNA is TGTGCCAGCAGCGCGACAGAGGGCAAGACCCAGTACTTC.

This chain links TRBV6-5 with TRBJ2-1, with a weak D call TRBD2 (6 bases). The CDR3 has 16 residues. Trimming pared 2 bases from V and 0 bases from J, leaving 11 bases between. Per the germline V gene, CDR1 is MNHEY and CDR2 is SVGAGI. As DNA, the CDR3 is TGTGCCAGCAGTTACATCGGGAGTAGCTCCTACAATGAGCAGTTCTTC. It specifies CASSYIGSSSYNEQFF.

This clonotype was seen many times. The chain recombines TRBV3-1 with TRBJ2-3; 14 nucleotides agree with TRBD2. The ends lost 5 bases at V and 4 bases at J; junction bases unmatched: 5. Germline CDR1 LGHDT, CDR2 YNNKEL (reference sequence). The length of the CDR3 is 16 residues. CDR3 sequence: CASSARLAGGSDTQYF. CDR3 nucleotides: TGTGCCAGCAGCGCTCGACTAGCGGGAGGGTCAGATACGCAGTATTTT.

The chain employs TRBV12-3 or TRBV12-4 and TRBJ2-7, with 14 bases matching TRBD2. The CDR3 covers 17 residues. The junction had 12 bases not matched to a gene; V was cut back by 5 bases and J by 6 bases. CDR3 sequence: CASSLRTSGRQAGEQYF. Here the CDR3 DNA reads TGTGCCAGCAGTCTCCGGACTAGCGGGAGGCAGGCCGGCGAGCAGTACTTC.

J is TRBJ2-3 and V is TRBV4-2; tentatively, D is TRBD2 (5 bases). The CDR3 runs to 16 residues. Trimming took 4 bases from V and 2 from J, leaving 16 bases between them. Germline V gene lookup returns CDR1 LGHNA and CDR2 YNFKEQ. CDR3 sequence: CASSRPGGAVTDTQYF. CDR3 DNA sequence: TGTGCCAGCAGCCGCCCCGGAGGAGCAGTCACAGATACGCAGTATTTT.

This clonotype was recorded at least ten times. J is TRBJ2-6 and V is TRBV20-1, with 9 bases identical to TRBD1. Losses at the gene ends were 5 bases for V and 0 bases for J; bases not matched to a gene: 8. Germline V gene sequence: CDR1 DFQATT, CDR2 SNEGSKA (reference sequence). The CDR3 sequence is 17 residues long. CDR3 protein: CSARSQGAGSGANVLTF. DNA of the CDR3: TGCAGTGCTCGTTCACAGGGGGCCGGCTCTGGGGCCAACGTCCTGACTTTC.

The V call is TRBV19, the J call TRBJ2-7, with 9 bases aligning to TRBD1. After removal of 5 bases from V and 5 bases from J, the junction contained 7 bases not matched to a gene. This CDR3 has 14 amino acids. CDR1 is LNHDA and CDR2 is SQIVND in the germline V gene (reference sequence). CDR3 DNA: TGTGCCAGTAGTTACAGGGGGCCTCGGGACGAGCAGTACTTC. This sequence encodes CASSYRGPRDEQYF.

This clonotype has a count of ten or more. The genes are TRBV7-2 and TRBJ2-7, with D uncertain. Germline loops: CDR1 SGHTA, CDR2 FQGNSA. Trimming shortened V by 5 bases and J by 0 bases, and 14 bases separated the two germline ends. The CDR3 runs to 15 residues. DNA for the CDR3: TGTGCCAGCAGCCTGCGGACGGCGAGCTCCTACGAGCAGTACTTC. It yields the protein CASSLRTASSYEQYF.

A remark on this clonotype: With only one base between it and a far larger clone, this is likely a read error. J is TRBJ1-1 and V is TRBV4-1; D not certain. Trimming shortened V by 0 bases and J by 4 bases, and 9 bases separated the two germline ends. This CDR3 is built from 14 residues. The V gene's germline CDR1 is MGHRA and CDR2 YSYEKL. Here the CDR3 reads CASSQDPQSTEAFF. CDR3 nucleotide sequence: TGCGCCAGCAGCCAAGACCCCCAGTCCACTGAAGCTTTCTTT.

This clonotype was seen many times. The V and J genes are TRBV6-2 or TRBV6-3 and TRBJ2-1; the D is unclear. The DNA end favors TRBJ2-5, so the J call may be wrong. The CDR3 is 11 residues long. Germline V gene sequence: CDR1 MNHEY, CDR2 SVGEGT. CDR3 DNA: TGTGCCAGCAGTCCCTTCGAGACCCAGTACTTC. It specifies CASSPFETQYF.

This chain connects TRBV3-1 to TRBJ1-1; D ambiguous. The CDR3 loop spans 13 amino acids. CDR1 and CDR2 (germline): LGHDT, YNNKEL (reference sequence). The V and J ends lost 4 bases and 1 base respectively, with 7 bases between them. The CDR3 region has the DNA TGTGCCAGCAGCCGGGCGGCGAACACTGAAGCTTTCTTT. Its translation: CASSRAANTEAFF.

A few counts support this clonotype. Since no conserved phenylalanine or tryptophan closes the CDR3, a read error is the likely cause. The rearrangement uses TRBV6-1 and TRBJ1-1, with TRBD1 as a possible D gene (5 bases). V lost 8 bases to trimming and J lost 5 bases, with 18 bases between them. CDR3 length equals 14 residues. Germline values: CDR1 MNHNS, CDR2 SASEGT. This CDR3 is CASRWIGAGTEAFC. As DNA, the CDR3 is TGTGCCAGCCGATGGATCGGGGCCGGTACTGAAGCTTTCTGT.

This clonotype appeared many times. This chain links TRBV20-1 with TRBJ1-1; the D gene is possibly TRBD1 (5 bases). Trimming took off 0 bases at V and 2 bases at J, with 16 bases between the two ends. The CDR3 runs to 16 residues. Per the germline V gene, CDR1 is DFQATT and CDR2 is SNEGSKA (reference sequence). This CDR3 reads CSARDRIQGTNTEAFF. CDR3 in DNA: TGCAGTGCTAGAGATCGCATCCAGGGCACAAACACTGAAGCTTTCTTT.

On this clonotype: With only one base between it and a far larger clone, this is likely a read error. In nucleotides, the CDR3 is TGTGCCAGCAGTCCCATCGGAGGGACAGGGGCTGGAGATACGCGGTATTTT. Translated: CASSPIGGTGAGDTRYF. The rearrangement joins TRBV12-3 or TRBV12-4 to TRBJ1-1; 10 bases align to TRBD1. The length of the CDR3 is 17 residues.

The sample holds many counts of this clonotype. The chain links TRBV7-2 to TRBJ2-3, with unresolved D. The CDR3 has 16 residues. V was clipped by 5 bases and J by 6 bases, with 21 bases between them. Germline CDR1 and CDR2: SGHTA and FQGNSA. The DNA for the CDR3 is TGTGCCAGCAGCGGACGATCCCACAAAGTGCCGGATACGCAGTATTTT. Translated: CASSGRSHKVPDTQYF.

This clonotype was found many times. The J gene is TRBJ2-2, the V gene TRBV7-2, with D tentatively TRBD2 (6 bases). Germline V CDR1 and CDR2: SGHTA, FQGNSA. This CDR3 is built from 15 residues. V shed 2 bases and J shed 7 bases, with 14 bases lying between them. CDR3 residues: CASSLLGAGNGELFF. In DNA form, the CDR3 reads TGTGCCAGCAGCTTATTAGGGGCGGGGAACGGGGAGCTGTTTTTT.

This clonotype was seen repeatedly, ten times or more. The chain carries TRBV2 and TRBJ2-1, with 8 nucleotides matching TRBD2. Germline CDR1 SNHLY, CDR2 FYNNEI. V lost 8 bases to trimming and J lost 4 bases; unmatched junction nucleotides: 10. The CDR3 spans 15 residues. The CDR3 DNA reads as TGTGCCAGCTCTCCCCTCGCGGGAGGATACAATGAGCAGTTCTTC. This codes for CASSPLAGGYNEQFF.

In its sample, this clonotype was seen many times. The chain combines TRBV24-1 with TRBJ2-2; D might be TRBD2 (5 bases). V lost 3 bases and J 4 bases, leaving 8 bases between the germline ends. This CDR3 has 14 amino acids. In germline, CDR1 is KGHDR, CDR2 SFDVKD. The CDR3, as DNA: TGTGCCACCAGTGATCGCGGGCCCACCGGGGAGCTGTTTTTT. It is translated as CATSDRGPTGELFF.

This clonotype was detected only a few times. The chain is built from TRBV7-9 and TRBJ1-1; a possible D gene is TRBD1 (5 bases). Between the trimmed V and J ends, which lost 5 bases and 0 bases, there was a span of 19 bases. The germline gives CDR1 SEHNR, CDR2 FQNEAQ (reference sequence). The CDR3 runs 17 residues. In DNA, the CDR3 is TGTGCCAGCAGCCCTGGACACCACCCCCGATTGAACACTGAAGCTTTCTTT. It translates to CASSPGHHPRLNTEAFF.

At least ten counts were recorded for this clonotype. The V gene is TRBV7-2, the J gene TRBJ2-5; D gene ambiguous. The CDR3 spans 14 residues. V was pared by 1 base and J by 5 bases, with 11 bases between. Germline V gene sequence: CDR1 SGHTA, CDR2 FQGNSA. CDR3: CASSLEAFSETQYF. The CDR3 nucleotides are TGTGCCAGCAGCTTAGAGGCGTTTTCCGAGACCCAGTACTTC.

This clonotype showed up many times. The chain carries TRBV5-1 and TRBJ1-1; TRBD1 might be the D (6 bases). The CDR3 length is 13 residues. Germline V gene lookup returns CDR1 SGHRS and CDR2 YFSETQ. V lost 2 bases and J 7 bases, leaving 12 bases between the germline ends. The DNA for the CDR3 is TGCGCCAGCAGCTTCGGGACACGTAATGAAGCTTTCTTT. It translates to CASSFGTRNEAFF. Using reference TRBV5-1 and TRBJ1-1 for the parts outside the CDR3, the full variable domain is KAGVTQTPRYLIKTRGQQVTLSCSPISGHRSVSWYQQTPGQGLQFLFEYFSETQRNKGNFPGRFSGRQFSNSRSEMNVSTLELGDSALYLCASSFGTRNEAFFGQGTRLTVV.

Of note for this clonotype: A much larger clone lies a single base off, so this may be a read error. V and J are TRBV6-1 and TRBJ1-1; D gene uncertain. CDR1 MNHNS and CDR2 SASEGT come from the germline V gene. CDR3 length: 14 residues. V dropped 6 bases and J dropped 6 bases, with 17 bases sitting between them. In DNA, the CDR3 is TGTGCCAGCAGCCCGAGAAGTTGGGCCTCTGAAGCTTTCTTT. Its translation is CASSPRSWASEAFF.

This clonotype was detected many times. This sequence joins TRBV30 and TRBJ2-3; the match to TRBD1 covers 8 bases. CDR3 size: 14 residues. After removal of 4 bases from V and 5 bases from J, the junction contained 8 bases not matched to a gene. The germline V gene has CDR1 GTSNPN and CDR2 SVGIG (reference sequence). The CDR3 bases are TGTGCCTGGACAGGGGGCATGGGGTTAGATACGCAGTATTTT. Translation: CAWTGGMGLDTQYF.

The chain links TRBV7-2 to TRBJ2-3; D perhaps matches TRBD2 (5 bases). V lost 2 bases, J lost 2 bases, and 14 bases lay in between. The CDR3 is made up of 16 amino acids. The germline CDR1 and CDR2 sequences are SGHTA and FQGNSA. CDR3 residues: CASSLSAAVTTDTQYF. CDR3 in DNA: TGTGCCAGCAGCTTATCCGCAGCGGTAACCACAGATACGCAGTATTTT.